This is a list of T cell receptor beta chains from one sample in a study of post-analysis software for immune sequencing data. TCRdb re-called the PCR reads through MiXCR, storing one row per CDR3 protein. The data hold 350,000 to 450,000 distinct CDR3 sequences, with less than 40% observed a single time. Sequenced sample: blood. Receptors originate from a girl under 18 with multiple sclerosis. The conserved cysteine and the conserved F or W are not part of the CDR3 here. Fields, in order: J gene, V gene, CDR3 protein.

J gene: TRBJ2-3
V gene: TRBV5-1
CDR3 protein: ASRRQEGFRTDTQY

J gene: TRBJ2-6
V gene: TRBV28
CDR3 protein: ATLRVSGANVLT

J gene: TRBJ1-1
V gene: TRBV3-1
CDR3 protein: ASNPSDRGTEAF

J gene: TRBJ2-1
V gene: TRBV27
CDR3 protein: ASSFRGTGRSGLAANEQF

J gene: TRBJ2-5
V gene: TRBV7-9
CDR3 protein: ASSAIQTAQETQY

J gene: TRBJ2-1
V gene: TRBV20-1
CDR3 protein: SAHLAGQNAYNEQF

J gene: TRBJ1-6
V gene: TRBV12-3/TRBV12-4
CDR3 protein: ASSSRLEGSPLH

J gene: TRBJ2-5
V gene: TRBV5-1
CDR3 protein: ASTLGGTGGETQY

J gene: TRBJ2-3
V gene: TRBV7-8
CDR3 protein: ASSLGRGPDTQY

J gene: TRBJ2-5
V gene: TRBV7-9
CDR3 protein: ASSKGDHTETQY

J gene: TRBJ2-7
V gene: TRBV10-2
CDR3 protein: ASSESRGVGPYEQY

J gene: TRBJ2-7
V gene: TRBV19
CDR3 protein: ASSRQDSYEQY

J gene: TRBJ2-7
V gene: TRBV28
CDR3 protein: ASVAGASPYEQY

J gene: TRBJ1-1
V gene: TRBV28
CDR3 protein: ASSFDRMNTEAF

J gene: TRBJ2-6
V gene: TRBV4-3
CDR3 protein: ASSQSGANVPT

J gene: TRBJ2-2
V gene: TRBV5-1
CDR3 protein: ASTPGQLSTGELF

J gene: TRBJ2-5
V gene: TRBV7-9
CDR3 protein: ASSWGQQGGPY

J gene: TRBJ2-1
V gene: TRBV7-9
CDR3 protein: ASSSYRDRGSNEQF

J gene: TRBJ2-5
V gene: TRBV7-7
CDR3 protein: ASSLQWEETQY

J gene: TRBJ2-1
V gene: TRBV27
CDR3 protein: ASSSNHNEQF

J gene: TRBJ2-2
V gene: TRBV7-8
CDR3 protein: ASSLTSGVNTGELF

J gene: TRBJ1-1
V gene: TRBV4-3
CDR3 protein: ASSQNRVGEAF

J gene: TRBJ2-1
V gene: TRBV29-1
CDR3 protein: SGWLADTNEQF

J gene: TRBJ1-2
V gene: TRBV4-1
CDR3 protein: ASSQGARDRGARGYT

J gene: TRBJ2-7
V gene: TRBV4-1
CDR3 protein: ASSRTLRITSYEQY

J gene: TRBJ1-6
V gene: TRBV20-1
CDR3 protein: SAERTDINSPLH

J gene: TRBJ1-2
V gene: TRBV12-3/TRBV12-4
CDR3 protein: ASRRLPAGGYT